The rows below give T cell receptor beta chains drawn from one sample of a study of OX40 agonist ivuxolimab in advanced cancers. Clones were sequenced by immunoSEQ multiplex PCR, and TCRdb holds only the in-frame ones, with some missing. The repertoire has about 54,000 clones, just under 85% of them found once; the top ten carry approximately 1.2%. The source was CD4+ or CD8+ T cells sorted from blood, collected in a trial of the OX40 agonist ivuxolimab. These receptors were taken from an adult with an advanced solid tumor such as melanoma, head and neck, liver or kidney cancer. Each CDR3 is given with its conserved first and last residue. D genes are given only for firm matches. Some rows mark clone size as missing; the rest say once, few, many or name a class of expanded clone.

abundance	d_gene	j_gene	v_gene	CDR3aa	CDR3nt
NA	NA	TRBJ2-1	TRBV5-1	CASSLGTGGYNEQFF	TGCGCCAGCAGCTTGGGAACAGGCGGTTACAATGAGCAGTTCTTC
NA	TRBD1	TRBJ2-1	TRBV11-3	CASSPGQDSYNEQFF	TGTGCCAGCAGCCCAGGACAGGACTCCTACAATGAGCAGTTCTTC
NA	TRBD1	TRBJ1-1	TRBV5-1	CASSRTGGDTEAFF	TGCGCCAGCAGCCGGACAGGGGGGGACACTGAAGCTTTCTTT
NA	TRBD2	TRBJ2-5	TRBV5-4	CASSLWREGLETQYF	TGTGCCAGCAGCTTGTGGCGGGAGGGCCTAGAGACCCAGTACTTC
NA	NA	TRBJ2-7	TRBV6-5	CAISENRNYEQYF	TGTGCCATCAGTGAGAATCGGAACTACGAGCAGTACTTC
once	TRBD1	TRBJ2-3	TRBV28	CASGRGRDTQYF	TGTGCCAGCGGCAGGGGGCGAGATACGCAGTATTTT
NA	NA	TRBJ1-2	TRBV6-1	CASSEAGEPGYGYTF	TGTGCCAGCAGTGAAGCAGGGGAACCGGGCTATGGCTACACCTTC
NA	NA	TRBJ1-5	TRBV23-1	CASSPPGIVNPQHF	TGCGCCAGCAGTCCCCCGGGGATCGTCAATCCCCAGCATTTT
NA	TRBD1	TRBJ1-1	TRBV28	CASSSRQGFLAEAFF	TGTGCCAGCAGTTCCCGACAGGGTTTTTTAGCTGAAGCTTTCTTT
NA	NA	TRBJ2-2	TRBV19	CASSPPGLNTGELFF	TGTGCCAGTAGTCCCCCCGGACTTAACACCGGGGAGCTGTTTTTT
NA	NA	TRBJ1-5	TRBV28	CASSLKEPSPGPQHF	TGTGCCAGCAGTTTAAAGGAGCCATCACCCGGGCCCCAGCATTTT
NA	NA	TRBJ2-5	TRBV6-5	CASSRDGASQETQYF	TGTGCCAGCAGCCGGGACGGAGCATCTCAAGAGACCCAGTACTTC
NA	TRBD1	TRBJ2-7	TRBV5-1	CASSLFTGAEYF	TGCGCCAGCAGCTTGTTTACAGGGGCGGAGTACTTC
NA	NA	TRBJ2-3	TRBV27	CASSFGDLRDTQYF	TGTGCCAGCAGTTTCGGAGACCTGAGGGATACGCAGTATTTT
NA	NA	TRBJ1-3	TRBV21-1	CASSDPRGRHTIYF	TGTGCCAGCAGCGATCCGAGAGGTCGACACACCATATATTTT
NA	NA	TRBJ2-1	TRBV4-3	CASSQDGINEQFF	TGCGCCAGCAGCCAAGACGGAATCAATGAGCAGTTCTTC
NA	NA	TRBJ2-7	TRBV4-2	CASSQGTPSSYEQYF	TGTGCCAGCAGCCAAGGGACACCCTCCTCCTACGAGCAGTACTTC
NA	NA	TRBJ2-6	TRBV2	CASSELRGSGANVLTF	TGTGCCAGCAGTGAACTTAGGGGCTCTGGGGCCAACGTCCTGACTTTC
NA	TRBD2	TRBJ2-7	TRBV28	CASSFPLLGLAGAGISYEQYF	TGTGCCAGCAGTTTTCCCCTCCTGGGACTAGCGGGAGCGGGGATATCCTACGAGCAGTACTTC
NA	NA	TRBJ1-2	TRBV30	CAWRQQGHYGYTF	TGTGCCTGGAGACAGCAGGGTCACTATGGCTACACCTTC
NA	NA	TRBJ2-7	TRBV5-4	CASSLAGTREQYF	TGTGCCAGCAGCTTGGCCGGGACTCGAGAGCAGTACTTC
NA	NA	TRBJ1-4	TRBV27	CASSTYRYGSEKLFF	TGTGCCAGCAGTACGTACAGATATGGAAGTGAAAAACTGTTTTTT
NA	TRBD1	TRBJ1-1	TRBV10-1	CATAVVPRDRTTNNTEAFF	TGCGCCACCGCAGTTGTCCCCCGGGACAGAACTACAAATAACACTGAAGCTTTCTTT
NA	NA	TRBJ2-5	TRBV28	CASSPTEKETQYF	TGTGCCAGCAGCCCGACGGAGAAAGAGACCCAGTACTTC
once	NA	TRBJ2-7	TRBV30	CAWSVMSWGPPYEQYF	TGTGCCTGGAGTGTAATGAGCTGGGGACCCCCCTACGAGCAGTACTTC
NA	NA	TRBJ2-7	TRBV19	CASSTRTEPYEQYF	TGTGCCAGTAGTACTCGGACAGAACCCTACGAGCAGTACTTC
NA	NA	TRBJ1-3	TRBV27	CASSPRGDRSSGNTIYF	TGTGCCAGCAGTCCCCGGGGCGACAGGAGCTCTGGAAACACCATATATTTT
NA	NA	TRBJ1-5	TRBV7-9	CASSLGSGGQGSQPQHF	TGTGCCAGCAGCTTAGGTTCTGGGGGGCAGGGGAGTCAGCCCCAGCATTTT
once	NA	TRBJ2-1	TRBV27	CASSLEYRSYNEQFF	TGTGCCAGCAGTTTAGAGTATAGGTCCTACAATGAGCAGTTCTTC
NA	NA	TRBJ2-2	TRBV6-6	CASSYIRGLNTGELFF	TGTGCCAGCAGTTACATCAGGGGCCTGAACACCGGGGAGCTGTTTTTT
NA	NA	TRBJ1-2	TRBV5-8	CASSQKGRWNYGYTF	TGTGCCAGCAGTCAGAAGGGAAGGTGGAACTATGGCTACACCTTC
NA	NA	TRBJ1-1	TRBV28	CASSHQDRAFF	TGTGCCAGCAGCCACCAAGATCGAGCTTTCTTT
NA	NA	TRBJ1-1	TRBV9	CASSPRTENTEAFF	TGTGCCAGCAGCCCGCGGACAGAGAACACTGAAGCTTTCTTT
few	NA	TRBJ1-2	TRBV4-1	CASSQGSLPDGYTF	TGCGCCAGCAGCCAAGGTTCGCTCCCTGACGGCTACACCTTC